This T cell receptor beta chain was obtained from a study of CD8+CD57+ T cells in acquired aplastic anemia listed by TCRdb under 2018. Regarding the research as a whole: DNA extracted from sorted CD4+ and CD8+ cells had a mean of roughly 3.4 ug, with a range of roughly 0.19 to 27.4 ug. CD8+CD57+ expansion was defined as frequency above the mean frequency observed in healthy subjects.

This clonotype was seen more than once but under ten times. No cognate antigen has been identified for it. No much larger clone exists at a distance of one base, and base qualities are not known. Profiling of TCR beta VDJ combinations and CDR3 sequences used genomic DNA as the template. TCR repertoire sequencing was run on an Illumina HiSeq 2000. As for the original processing: Repertoires were assessed using TRBV/TRBJ rearrangement plots, CDR3 size and DJ length profiles, and Simpson's diversity index. The immunodominant clone was defined as the most abundant DNA sequence in deep sequencing data. CDR3 amino acid sequences were checked for sharing between subjects and were compared against published repertoires and the VDJdb database. Starting from the raw public reads, TCRdb applied fastp trimming at Q25, assembled clones with MiXCR and retained in-frame beta chains. Records with the same CDR3 protein are collapsed into one entry carrying the most frequent genes and DNA. The V and J calls were determined by TCRdb, not by the authors. The sample table shows fewer than 85,000 distinct CDR3 sequences, and just over 70% are seen once. The ten largest clonotypes hold around 80% of the sample.

The CDR3 contains 13 residues, cysteine and phenylalanine counted. Kept here is only the CDR3 DNA, which spans 39 bases and is read in frame from base 1. CDR1 SQVTM and CDR2 ANQGSEA are derived from the germline V gene. V is pruned by 6 bases and J by 2 bases, leaving 3 bases of the junction without a gene match. Patients chosen for sequencing had shown expansion of CD8+CD57+ cells by flow cytometry. Every patient had a diagnosis of severe acquired aplastic anemia based on International Study of Aplastic Anemia and Agranulocytosis and Camitta criteria. Patients had received no therapy at the time of blood sampling. TCR repertoires of sorted CD4+ and CD8+ blood T cells from severe aplastic anemia patients and healthy subjects were deep-sequenced in the study. Patients were enrolled under clinicaltrials.gov protocols 00001620, 01623167, 00001397, 00071045, 00081523 and 00961064 in the USA. Ficoll-Paque density gradient centrifugation was used to isolate peripheral blood mononuclear cells. Before DNA extraction, CD4+ and CD8+ T cells were sorted by FACS or by magnetic beads.

What the work shows at the level of the full study, not this receptor alone: CD8+ Simpson's diversity did not differ significantly between patients and healthy controls (P=0.060). Nearly 30 CD8+ CDR3 sequences were found in both patients and controls but appeared to be highly expressed in patients and within the immunodominant clones of the patients.

This receptor chain uses TRBV29-1 and TRBJ2-7; 11 central bases correspond to TRBD2. This receptor was obtained from a human donor with aplastic anemia. The sample comprised sorted CD4+, CD8+, or CD8+CD57+ T cells (not recorded which) from PBMCs. CDR3 protein: CSVGTSGPYEQYF. Here is the DNA: TGCAGCGTAGGGACTAGCGGACCCTACGAGCAGTACTTC.